The 4 T cell receptor beta chains below were found in one sample sequenced in a study of technical replicates of blood from a few donors (dated by TCRdb to 2015 to 2018). The method behind the library was the immunoSEQ multiplex PCR assay. In TCRdb, the immuneACCESS table is reduced to in-frame sequences with V and J assigned. These tables do not hold every clone; where another copy was compared, an unresolved V gene accounts for under half, and the others remain unexplained. Within this sample are tens of thousands of clones, with about 86% of them counted one time only. The ten largest clonotypes hold approximately 5.9% of the sample. Material: PBMCs. These receptor sequences come from a human donor in good health. Some clones in this sample may be carry-over from other donors' samples.

The chain joins TRBV7-2 to TRBJ2-7, with 14 bases identical to TRBD2. This CDR3 has 16 amino acids. Germline V lookup: CDR1 SGHTA, CDR2 FQGNSA. The V gene end was trimmed by 4 bases and the J gene end by 3 bases; junction bases not matched to a gene: 5. The CDR3 loop is CASSSGTSGRYYEQYF. The CDR3, as DNA: TGTGCCAGCAGCTCCGGGACTAGCGGGAGATACTACGAGCAGTACTTC.

The V gene is TRBV4-3, the J gene TRBJ2-3, with TRBD2 matching over 9 bases. With 1 base clipped from V and 0 bases from J, the junction kept 5 bases outside the gene matches. Germline CDR1 is LGHNA and CDR2 is YSLEER. The CDR3 has 17 residues. In nucleotides, the CDR3 is TGCGCCAGCAGCCAAGGAACCCTAGCGGGAAGCACAGATACGCAGTATTTT. Its protein is CASSQGTLAGSTDTQYF.

The rearrangement joins TRBV2 to TRBJ2-1; 10 bases map to TRBD2. This CDR3 is 12 amino acids long. The V segment lost 6 bases and the J segment 14 bases; nucleotides outside the gene matches: 7. The germline V gene encodes CDR1 SNHLY and CDR2 FYNNEI. For the CDR3, the DNA is TGTGCCAGCAGGCAAGCGGGGGGGTTCAAGTTCTTC. Its protein product is CASRQAGGFKFF.

The gene calls are TRBV4-2 and TRBJ1-3, with D tentatively TRBD1 (5 bases). This CDR3 is 17 amino acids long. With 1 base removed from V and 0 bases from J, the gap between germline ends came to 13 bases. CDR1 is LGHNA and CDR2 is YNFKEQ in the germline V gene. The CDR3 region is CASSQVIGGYSGNTIYF. DNA for the CDR3: TGTGCCAGCAGCCAAGTCATCGGGGGGTACTCTGGAAACACCATATATTTT.